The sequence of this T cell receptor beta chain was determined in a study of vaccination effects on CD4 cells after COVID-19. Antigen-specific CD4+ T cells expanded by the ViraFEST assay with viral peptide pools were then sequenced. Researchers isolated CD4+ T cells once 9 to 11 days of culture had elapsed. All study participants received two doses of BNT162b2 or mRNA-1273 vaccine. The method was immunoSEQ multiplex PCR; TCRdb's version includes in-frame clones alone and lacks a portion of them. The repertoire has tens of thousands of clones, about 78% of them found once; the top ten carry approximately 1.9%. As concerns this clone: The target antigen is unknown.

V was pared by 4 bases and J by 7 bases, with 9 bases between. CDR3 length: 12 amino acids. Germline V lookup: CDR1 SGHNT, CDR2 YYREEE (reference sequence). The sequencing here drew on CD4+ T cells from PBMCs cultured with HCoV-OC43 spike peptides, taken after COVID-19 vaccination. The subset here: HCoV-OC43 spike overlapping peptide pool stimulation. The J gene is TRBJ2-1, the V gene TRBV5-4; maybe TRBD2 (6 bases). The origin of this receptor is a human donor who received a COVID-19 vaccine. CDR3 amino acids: CASSLAPNEQFF. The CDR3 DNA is TGTGCCAGCAGCCTAGCGCCTAATGAGCAGTTCTTC.